These 18 T cell receptor beta chains share one sample of origin, sequenced in a study of T cells in localized non-small cell lung cancer. This table comes from immunoSEQ multiplex PCR, and its TCRdb copy is limited to in-frame clones, with some not included. The repertoire holds tens of thousands of clones, about nine tenths seen once, with approximately 15% in the top ten. Sequencing used peripheral blood, obtained before any cancer treatment. These receptors all stem from a man aged 40 to 69 with stage I squamous cell lung carcinoma.

The chain has TRBV18 and TRBJ2-7; TRBD1 might be the D (6 bases). Per germline, CDR1 KGHSH and CDR2 LQKENI. V was shortened by 5 bases and J by 5 bases, with 19 bases between the two germline ends. The CDR3 has 15 residues. Here the CDR3 reads CASSGTTDERDEQYF. In DNA, the CDR3 is TGTGCCAGCTCAGGGACAACGGATGAAAGAGACGAGCAGTACTTC.

The chain uses TRBV5-1 and TRBJ1-2, with 9 bases identical to TRBD1. The CDR3 length is 16 residues. The V and J ends lost 0 bases and 4 bases, in that order; junction bases with no gene match: 7. Germline CDR1 SGHRS, CDR2 YFSETQ. The CDR3, as DNA: TGCGCCAGCAGCTTGGGGACAGGGGTTCAGAGCTATGGCTACACCTTC. It yields the protein CASSLGTGVQSYGYTF. The full variable domain, rest sourced from reference TRBV5-1 and TRBJ1-2, is KAGVTQTPRYLIKTRGQQVTLSCSPISGHRSVSWYQQTPGQGLQFLFEYFSETQRNKGNFPGRFSGRQFSNSRSEMNVSTLELGDSALYLCASSLGTGVQSYGYTFGSGTRLTVV.

Here the CDR3 DNA reads TGTGCCAGCAGTGAGGTCAATTCCGAAAAACTGTTTTTT. Translation: CASSEVNSEKLFF. The J gene is TRBJ1-4, the V gene TRBV25-1, with no clear D. From germline, CDR1 is MGHDK and CDR2 SYGVNS. Trimming pared 3 bases from V and 8 bases from J, leaving 10 bases between. The CDR3 sequence is 13 residues long.

V is TRBV28 and J is TRBJ1-2; no clear D gene. The CDR3 contains 12 residues. Germline CDR1 MDHEN, CDR2 SYDVKM. V was shortened by 5 bases and J by 2 bases, with 6 bases between the two germline ends. CDR3 nucleotides: TGTGCCAGCAGTCGGGGAAACTATGGCTACACCTTC. It is translated as CASSRGNYGYTF.

The chain has TRBV2 and TRBJ1-6; 7 positions agree with TRBD1. The V gene end was trimmed by 10 bases and the J gene end by 9 bases; junction bases not matched to a gene: 12. The germline V gene encodes CDR1 SNHLY and CDR2 FYNNEI. The CDR3 contains 14 residues. The CDR3 bases are TGTGCCACCACAGGGGAACCGAATATTTCACCCCTCCACTTT. Residues: CATTGEPNISPLHF.

J is TRBJ2-1 and V is TRBV7-2; D remains ambiguous. V dropped 1 base and J dropped 8 bases, with 12 bases sitting between them. Germline V gives CDR1 SGHTA, CDR2 FQGNSA. The CDR3 consists of 14 residues. In nucleotides, the CDR3 is TGTGCCAGCAGCTTAGAATGGGGTCAGGATGAGCAGTTCTTC. Encoded protein: CASSLEWGQDEQFF.

The chain uses TRBV29-1 and TRBJ2-1, with 9 bases identical to TRBD2. Trimming removed 0 bases from V and 8 bases from J; junction bases left unmatched: 5. The CDR3 sequence is 14 residues long. Germline CDR1 is SQVTM and CDR2 is ANQGSEA. The CDR3 coding sequence is TGCAGCGTTGAAGAGCGGGGGGGCCTCGATGAGCAGTTCTTC. Encoded protein: CSVEERGGLDEQFF.

The chain uses TRBV2 and TRBJ1-2; no firm D call. The V end lost 9 bases, the J end lost 6 bases, and 8 bases lay between the germline ends. The germline V gene has CDR1 SNHLY and CDR2 FYNNEI. The CDR3 is made up of 10 amino acids. CDR3 amino acids: CASGENGYTF. The CDR3 bases are TGTGCCAGTGGGGAAAATGGCTACACCTTC.

This clone was observed once. This chain links TRBV6-1 with TRBJ1-4; D is ambiguous. There are 13 residues in the CDR3. V was pared by 2 bases and J by 2 bases, with 3 bases between. CDR1 is MNHNS, CDR2 SASEGT, per germline. CDR3 sequence: CASSELTNEKLFF. DNA for the CDR3: TGTGCCAGCAGTGAACTTACTAATGAAAAACTGTTTTTT.

V gene TRBV7-9 combines with J gene TRBJ2-7; the D is unclear. The germline V and J ends were trimmed by 1 base and 2 bases, with 15 bases remaining between them. The germline V gene has CDR1 SEHNR and CDR2 FQNEAQ (reference sequence). The CDR3 has 16 amino acids. The DNA of the CDR3 is TGTGCCAGCAGCTTAGGTGCCGGCAAACCCACCTACGAGCAGTACTTC. Translation gives CASSLGAGKPTYEQYF.

The chain uses TRBV2 and TRBJ1-5; no reliable D call. The CDR3 loop spans 14 amino acids. Deletions cut 6 bases from V and 7 bases from J, with 16 bases between. Germline-derived CDR1 and CDR2 are SNHLY and FYNNEI. CDR3 DNA sequence: TGTGCCAGCAGGTATTATTCGGGTGGCCAGCCCCAGCATTTT. Amino acid sequence: CASRYYSGGQPQHF.

The table lists this clone with a count of one. The chain recombines TRBV5-1 with TRBJ2-3; 8 bases agree with TRBD2. J lost 7 bases, V lost 0 bases, and 4 bases had no gene match. This CDR3 comprises 14 residues. Germline V gives CDR1 SGHRS, CDR2 YFSETQ. Here the CDR3 DNA reads TGCGCCAGCAGCTTGGGTAGCGGGGTGAATACGCAGTATTTT. Residues: CASSLGSGVNTQYF. Looking up the rest from reference TRBV5-1 and TRBJ2-3 gives the full variable domain: KAGVTQTPRYLIKTRGQQVTLSCSPISGHRSVSWYQQTPGQGLQFLFEYFSETQRNKGNFPGRFSGRQFSNSRSEMNVSTLELGDSALYLCASSLGSGVNTQYFGPGTRLTVL.

The chain carries TRBV4-1 and TRBJ1-5; the match to TRBD1 covers 9 bases. Per germline, CDR1 MGHRA and CDR2 YSYEKL. The CDR3 is made up of 15 amino acids. V lost 4 bases and J lost 3; bases outside the gene matches: 4. The CDR3 reads CASSLDRGTNQPQHF. The CDR3 DNA is TGCGCCAGCAGCCTTGACAGGGGGACCAATCAGCCCCAGCATTTT.

J is TRBJ1-5 and V is TRBV19; D ambiguous. CDR3 size: 12 residues. The V end was cut by 3 bases, the J end by 6 bases, with 6 bases between. Per germline, CDR1 LNHDA and CDR2 SQIVND (reference sequence). The CDR3 spells CASSIGFQPQHF. For the CDR3, the DNA is TGTGCCAGTAGTATTGGTTTTCAGCCCCAGCATTTT.

The chain combines TRBV5-1 with TRBJ2-6, with D possibly TRBD1 on 6 matching bases. This CDR3 region has 16 residues. Trimming left V 3 bases short and J 0 bases short, with 10 bases between. Looked up from germline, CDR1 is SGHRS and CDR2 is YFSETQ. The CDR3 region is CASSSGQFSGANVLTF. The CDR3 DNA reads as TGCGCCAGCAGCTCTGGACAGTTCTCTGGGGCCAACGTCCTGACTTTC. Complete variable domain (other parts from reference TRBV5-1 and TRBJ2-6): KAGVTQTPRYLIKTRGQQVTLSCSPISGHRSVSWYQQTPGQGLQFLFEYFSETQRNKGNFPGRFSGRQFSNSRSEMNVSTLELGDSALYLCASSSGQFSGANVLTFGAGSRLTVL.

This rearrangement joins TRBV18 to TRBJ1-1; weak D call: TRBD1 (6 bases). V shed 4 bases and J shed 3 bases, with 12 bases lying between them. The CDR3 extends over 14 amino acids. Germline CDR1 reads KGHSH; CDR2 reads LQKENI. CDR3 nucleotide sequence: TGTGCCAGCTCACTCCGAGGGGGGTACACTGAAGCTTTCTTT. Residues: CASSLRGGYTEAFF.

This clone was observed a single time. The chain recombines TRBV15 with TRBJ2-7, with a tentative D call TRBD1 (5 bases). Germline V CDR1 and CDR2: LNHNV, YYDKDF (reference sequence). V shed 4 bases and J shed 2 bases, with 9 bases lying between them. This CDR3 contains 13 residues. The CDR3 sequence is CATSTQAAYEQYF. The CDR3 DNA reads as TGTGCCACCAGCACACAGGCCGCCTACGAGCAGTACTTC. Together with reference TRBV15 and TRBJ2-7, the CDR3 gives the full variable domain: DAMVIQNPRYQVTQFGKPVTLSCSQTLNHNVMYWYQQKSSQAPKLLFHYYDKDFNNEADTPDNFQSRRPNTSFCFLDIRSPGLGDTAMYLCATSTQAAYEQYFGPGTRLTVT.

The chain combines TRBV7-8 with TRBJ1-2, with D tentatively TRBD1 (5 bases). The germline V gene encodes CDR1 SGHVS and CDR2 FQNEAQ. V lost 5 bases and J lost 6, with 19 bases in between. The CDR3 covers 15 residues. This CDR3 reads CASSPRRGRPDGYTF. The DNA for the CDR3 is TGTGCCAGCAGCCCAAGGAGGGGCAGACCTGATGGCTACACCTTC. The full variable domain, in which reference TRBV7-8 and TRBJ1-2 provide the parts outside the CDR3, is GAGVSQSPRYKVAKRGQDVALRCDPISGHVSLFWYQQALGQGPEFLTYFQNEAQLDKSGLPSDRFFAERPEGSVSTLKIQRTQQEDSAVYLCASSPRRGRPDGYTFGSGTRLTVV.